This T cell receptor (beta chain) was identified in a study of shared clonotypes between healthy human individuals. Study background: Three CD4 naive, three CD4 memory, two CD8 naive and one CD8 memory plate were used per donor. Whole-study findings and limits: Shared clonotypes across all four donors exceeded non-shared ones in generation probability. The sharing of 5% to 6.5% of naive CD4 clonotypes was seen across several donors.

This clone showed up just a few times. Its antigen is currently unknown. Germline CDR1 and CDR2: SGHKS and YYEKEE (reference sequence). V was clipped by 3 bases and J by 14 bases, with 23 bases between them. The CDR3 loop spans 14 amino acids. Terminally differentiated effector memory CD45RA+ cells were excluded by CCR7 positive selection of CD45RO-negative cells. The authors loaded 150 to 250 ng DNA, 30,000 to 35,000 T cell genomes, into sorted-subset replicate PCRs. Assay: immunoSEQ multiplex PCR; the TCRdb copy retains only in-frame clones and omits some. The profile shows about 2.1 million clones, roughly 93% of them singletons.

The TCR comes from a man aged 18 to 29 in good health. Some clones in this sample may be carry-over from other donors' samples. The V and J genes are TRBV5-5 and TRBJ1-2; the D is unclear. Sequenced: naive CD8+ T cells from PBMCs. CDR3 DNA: TGTGCCAGCAGCTCCCTATTCGGGCAGACTATGGCAACCTTC. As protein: CASSSLFGQTMATF.